This note documents a single T cell receptor (beta chain) sequence. Antigen specificity is unknown. This entry comes from a study of beta chain features in type 1 diabetes. General study findings and limits: The naive, central memory and Treg TCRB repertoires showed an apparent similarity that was greater among patients than among healthy donors.

cDNA synthesis used the whole RNA isolate, giving expressed TCRB sequences. Sequencing used immunoSEQ multiplex PCR; TCRdb keeps in-frame clones, though not all of them. The sample yields around 430,000 clones, about 29% seen once. Trimming left V 2 bases short and J 0 bases short, with 11 bases between. There are 15 residues in the CDR3. The V gene's germline CDR1 is MGHDK and CDR2 SYGVNS. This chain connects TRBV25-1 to TRBJ2-7; D gene uncertain. What was sequenced was naive CD4+ T cells from blood. This TCR was sampled from a man aged 18 to 30 in good health. DNA of the CDR3: TGTGCCAGCAGTGAACTAGGAGCCAGCTCCTACGAGCAGTACTTC. This sequence encodes CASSELGASSYEQYF.